This T cell receptor beta chain was recorded in a study of technical replicates of blood from a few donors. The germline V gene has CDR1 SGHVS and CDR2 FNYEAQ. This CDR3 spans 14 amino acids. The ends were cut back, 5 bases at V and 4 bases at J, with 12 bases in the middle. TCRdb's table, derived via immunoSEQ multiplex PCR, lists solely in-frame clones and lacks some. The profile covers about 70,000 clones, with 70% to 90% appearing a single time and roughly 5% taken by the ten largest. Sequencing was carried out using PBMCs. This receptor was obtained from a human donor in good health. Some clones in this sample may be carry-over from other donors' samples. The genes are TRBV7-6 and TRBJ1-3; D call uncertain. The CDR3 DNA reads as TGTGCCAGCAGCCAAACGGGGTTGGGAAACACCATATATTTT. Translation: CASSQTGLGNTIYF. Using reference TRBV7-6 and TRBJ1-3 for the parts outside the CDR3, the full variable domain is GAGVSQSPRYKVTKRGQDVALRCDPISGHVSLYWYRQALGQGPEFLTYFNYEAQQDKSGLPNDRFSAERPEGSISTLTIQRTEQRDSAMYRCASSQTGLGNTIYFGEGSWLTVV.